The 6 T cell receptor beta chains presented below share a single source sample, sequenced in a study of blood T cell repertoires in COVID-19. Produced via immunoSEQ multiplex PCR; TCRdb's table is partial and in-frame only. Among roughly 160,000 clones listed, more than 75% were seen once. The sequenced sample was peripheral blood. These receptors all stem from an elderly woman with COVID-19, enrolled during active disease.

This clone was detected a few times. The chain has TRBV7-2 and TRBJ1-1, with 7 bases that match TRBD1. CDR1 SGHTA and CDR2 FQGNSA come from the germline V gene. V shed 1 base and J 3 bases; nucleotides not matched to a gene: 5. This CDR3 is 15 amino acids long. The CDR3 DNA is TGTGCCAGCAGCTTAGTAGGAGGGGGCCACACTGAAGCTTTCTTT. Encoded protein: CASSLVGGGHTEAFF.

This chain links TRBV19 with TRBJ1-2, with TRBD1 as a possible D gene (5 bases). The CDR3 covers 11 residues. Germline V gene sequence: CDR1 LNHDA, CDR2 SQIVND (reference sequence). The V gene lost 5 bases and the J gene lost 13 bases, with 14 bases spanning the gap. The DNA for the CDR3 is TGTGCCAGTAGTCAGGGTACAGGATTCACCTTC. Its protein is CASSQGTGFTF. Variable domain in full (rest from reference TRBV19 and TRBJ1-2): DGGITQSPKYLFRKEGQNVTLSCEQNLNHDAMYWYRQDPGQGLRLIYYSQIVNDFQKGDIAEGYSVSREKKESFPLTVTSAQKNPTAFYLCASSQGTGFTFGSGTRLTVV.

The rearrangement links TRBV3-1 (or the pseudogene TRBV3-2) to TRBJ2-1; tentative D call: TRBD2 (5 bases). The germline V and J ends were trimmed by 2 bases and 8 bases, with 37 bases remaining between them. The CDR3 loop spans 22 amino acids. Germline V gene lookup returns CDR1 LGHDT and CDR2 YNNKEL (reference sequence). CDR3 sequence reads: CASSQNPPSPLPTGLDPDEQFF. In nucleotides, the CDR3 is TGTGCCAGCAGCCAAAATCCCCCTTCTCCTTTACCAACCGGACTGGATCCGGATGAGCAGTTCTTC.

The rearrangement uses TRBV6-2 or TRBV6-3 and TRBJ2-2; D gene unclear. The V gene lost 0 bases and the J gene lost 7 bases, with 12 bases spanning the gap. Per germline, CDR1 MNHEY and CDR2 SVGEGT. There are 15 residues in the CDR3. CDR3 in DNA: TGTGCCAGCAGTTACTCGCCCCTAACGGGCGGGGAGCTGTTTTTT. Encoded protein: CASSYSPLTGGELFF.

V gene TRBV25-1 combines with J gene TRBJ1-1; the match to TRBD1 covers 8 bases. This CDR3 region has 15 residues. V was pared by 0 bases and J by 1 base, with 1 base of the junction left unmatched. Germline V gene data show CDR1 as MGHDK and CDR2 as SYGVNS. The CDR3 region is CASSEYGTGNTEAFF. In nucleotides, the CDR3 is TGTGCCAGCAGTGAATACGGGACAGGGAACACTGAAGCTTTCTTT.

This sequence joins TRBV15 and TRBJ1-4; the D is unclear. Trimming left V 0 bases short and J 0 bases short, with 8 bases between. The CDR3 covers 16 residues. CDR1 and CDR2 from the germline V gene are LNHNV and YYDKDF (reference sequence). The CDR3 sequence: CATSRDRGATNEKLFF. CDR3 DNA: TGTGCCACCAGCAGAGATCGGGGTGCAACTAATGAAAAACTGTTTTTT.